The 19 T cell receptor beta chains below all came from one sample that was sequenced in a study of a mutant IDH1 vaccine in newly diagnosed glioma. For these TCRs, the target antigens are not known. The time point was: week 47, end of study. Each vaccine dose was 300 ug of mutant IDH1 20-mer peptide, with topical imiquimod. Assay used: immunoSEQ multiplex PCR; TCRdb lists only in-frame clones, some missing. The sample carries tens of thousands of clones, about four fifths recorded once. Sample: PBMCs, taken from a glioma patient whose treatment included an IDH1 peptide vaccine. Receptors were obtained from a man aged 40-49 years with glioma. Some clones in this sample may be carry-over from other donors' samples.

The CDR3 reads CASSEGDSRSYGYTF. The CDR3 nucleotides read TGTGCCAGCAGTGAGGGGGACAGTAGGAGTTACGGCTACACCTTC. V and J are TRBV6-1 and TRBJ1-2; TRBD1 agrees at 7 bases. This CDR3 region has 15 residues. Germline CDR1 MNHNS, CDR2 SASEGT. The V and J ends lost 3 bases and 8 bases, in that order; junction bases with no gene match: 12.

The chain joins TRBV10-3 to TRBJ1-2, with a weak D call TRBD1 (6 bases). Trimming shortened V by 7 bases and J by 4 bases, and 19 bases separated the two germline ends. The CDR3 extends over 15 amino acids. The germline CDR1 and CDR2 sequences are ENHRY and SYGVKD. For the CDR3, the DNA is TGTGCCATCATGAGAGAGGGGGGCGTCGGCTATGGCTACACCTTC. This encodes CAIMREGGVGYGYTF.

The chain joins TRBV6-6 to TRBJ1-5, with D unclear. In germline, CDR1 is MNHNY, CDR2 SVGAGI (reference sequence). V was pared by 2 bases and J by 2 bases, with 10 bases between. The CDR3 runs to 15 residues. CDR3 residues: CASSYRAYGNQPQHF. The CDR3 nucleotides read TGTGCCAGCAGTTACAGGGCATACGGCAATCAGCCCCAGCATTTT.

The chain uses TRBV7-5 and TRBJ2-3; TRBD2 is taken as the D call from the table, unchecked against the DNA. TRBV7-5 is a documented pseudogene. This CDR3 is built from 15 residues. As DNA, the CDR3 is TGTGCCAGAAGCTGGGAGGGGATGCCCACAGATACGCAGTATTTT. This gives the protein CARSWEGMPTDTQYF.

J is TRBJ1-3 and V is TRBV9; no reliable D call. CDR1 is SGDLS, CDR2 YYNGEE, per germline. CDR3 length: 15 amino acids. Trimming removed 3 bases at V and 8 bases at J, with 18 bases between. The CDR3 DNA sequence: TGTGCCAGCAGCGACAAGAGGAGCCCTGAGGACACCATATATTTT. As protein: CASSDKRSPEDTIYF.

The rearrangement links TRBV6-5 to TRBJ2-3, with 10 bases aligning to TRBD2. The CDR3 sequence is 14 residues long. Germline assignment: CDR1 MNHEY and CDR2 SVGAGI. CDR3 coding DNA: TGTGCTACTAAGCGGGGGGGCTTTACAGATACGCAGTATTTT. Translating gives CATKRGGFTDTQYF.

This chain uses TRBV28 with TRBJ2-7; the D gene is possibly TRBD2 (6 bases). Germline CDR1 MDHEN, CDR2 SYDVKM. This CDR3 has 16 amino acids. Trimming cost V 9 bases and J 1 base, with 22 bases left between them. CDR3 protein: CASIASASRGSYEQYF. The CDR3 DNA sequence: TGTGCCAGTATCGCTTCGGCTAGCCGGGGGTCCTACGAGCAGTACTTC.

This chain connects TRBV7-9 to TRBJ1-6; no firm D call. This CDR3 is 12 amino acids long. Germline lookup yields CDR1 SEHNR and CDR2 FQNEAQ (reference sequence). Trimming cost V 3 bases and J 5 bases, with 2 bases left between them. CDR3 region: CASSFDNSPLHF. CDR3 coding DNA: TGTGCCAGCAGCTTCGATAATTCACCCCTCCACTTT.

The gene calls are TRBV6-5 and TRBJ1-2, with D possibly being TRBD1 (5 bases). The CDR3 runs to 11 residues. V lost 6 bases and J 10 bases, leaving 12 bases between the germline ends. Germline lookup yields CDR1 MNHEY and CDR2 SVGAGI. CDR3 DNA: TGTGCCAGCAGCTCCGGGACTGACTACACCTTC. It encodes CASSSGTDYTF.

The rearrangement joins TRBV9 to TRBJ2-5; D gene unclear. Germline V gene data show CDR1 as SGDLS and CDR2 as YYNGEE. The CDR3 runs 15 residues. The V end was cut by 4 bases, the J end by 2 bases, with 15 bases between. The CDR3 reads CASSPTPVVQETQYF. The CDR3, as DNA: TGTGCCAGCAGCCCAACTCCGGTAGTACAAGAGACCCAGTACTTC.

This clone showed up just a few times. The chain has TRBV4-2 and TRBJ1-4, with TRBD1 as a possible D gene (5 bases). The CDR3 length is 16 residues. Germline V CDR1 and CDR2: LGHNA, YNFKEQ. V lost 5 bases and J 0 bases, leaving 13 bases between the germline ends. CDR3 protein: CASSYLSGPTNEKLFF. The CDR3 DNA sequence: TGTGCCAGCAGCTACCTGTCAGGGCCAACTAATGAAAAACTGTTTTTT.

This clone was seen just once. The V gene is TRBV29-1, the J gene TRBJ1-1; tentative D call: TRBD1 (6 bases). V lost 3 bases to trimming and J lost 7 bases, with 15 bases between them. Germline CDR1 SQVTM, CDR2 ANQGSEA. This CDR3 has 13 amino acids. CDR3 sequence (DNA): TGCAGCGTTGAGGGACAAGGGGGGATTGAAGCTTTCTTT. It yields the protein CSVEGQGGIEAFF.

This clone has a handful of counts. J is TRBJ2-7 and V is TRBV10-2, with TRBD1 as a possible D gene (5 bases). The CDR3 consists of 14 residues. Germline CDR1 reads WSHSY; CDR2 reads SAAADI. With 3 bases removed from V and 3 bases from J, the gap between germline ends came to 12 bases. The chain's CDR3 is CASSDIDRIYEQYF. As DNA, the CDR3 is TGCGCCAGCAGTGATATTGACAGAATCTACGAGCAGTACTTC.

This clone was counted only a few times. The CDR3 region has the DNA TGTGCCAGCAGCTACCGGGACAGGGTCAACGAGCAGTACTTC. Its protein is CASSYRDRVNEQYF. The chain uses TRBV11-2 and TRBJ2-7; 9 nucleotides agree with TRBD1. The CDR3 spans 14 residues. Germline trimming cut 4 bases from V and 5 bases from J; bases unmatched to any gene: 6. Germline CDR1 and CDR2: SGHAT and FQNNGV.

This clone was seen a few times. The V call is TRBV2, the J call TRBJ1-1, with a tentative D call TRBD1 (5 bases). This CDR3 has 15 amino acids. Per germline, CDR1 SNHLY and CDR2 FYNNEI. Trimming left V 4 bases short and J 1 base short, with 13 bases between. DNA of the CDR3: TGTGCCAGCAGTGCCCCAGGACAATCGAACACTGAAGCTTTCTTT. It yields the protein CASSAPGQSNTEAFF.

This chain links TRBV6-6 with TRBJ1-2; 10 nucleotides agree with TRBD1. Germline CDR1 MNHNY, CDR2 SVGAGI (reference sequence). The CDR3 contains 15 residues. V dropped 0 bases and J dropped 7; count of bases not matched to a gene: 5. CDR3: CASSYSGQGGFGYTF. The CDR3, as DNA: TGTGCCAGCAGTTACTCCGGACAGGGGGGGTTTGGCTACACCTTC.

This clone was observed once. V and J are TRBV18 and TRBJ1-4, with D unresolved. Per the germline V gene, CDR1 is KGHSH and CDR2 is LQKENI. The CDR3 totals 13 residues. Trimming shortened V by 1 base and J by 8 bases, and 8 bases separated the two germline ends. The CDR3 sequence is CASSPRPAEKLFF. In nucleotides, the CDR3 is TGTGCCAGCTCACCACGGCCGGCAGAAAAACTGTTTTTT.

The gene calls are TRBV7-8 and TRBJ2-5; 8 bases align to TRBD2. The V segment lost 1 base and the J segment 0 bases; nucleotides outside the gene matches: 7. Germline V lookup: CDR1 SGHVS, CDR2 FQNEAQ. This CDR3 is built from 17 residues. This CDR3 reads CASSLGGRRGDQETQYF. The CDR3 nucleotides are TGTGCCAGCAGCTTAGGAGGTCGGCGGGGGGACCAAGAGACCCAGTACTTC.

This clone was detected only a few times. The genes are TRBV7-2 and TRBJ2-7; D might be TRBD1 (6 bases). Germline CDR1 reads SGHTA; CDR2 reads FQGNSA. This CDR3 has 14 amino acids. V was pared by 3 bases and J by 6 bases, with 15 bases between. The CDR3 DNA sequence: TGTGCCAGCAGCTTTGGAACAGGGAGCGGCGAGCAGTACTTC. Translating it yields CASSFGTGSGEQYF.